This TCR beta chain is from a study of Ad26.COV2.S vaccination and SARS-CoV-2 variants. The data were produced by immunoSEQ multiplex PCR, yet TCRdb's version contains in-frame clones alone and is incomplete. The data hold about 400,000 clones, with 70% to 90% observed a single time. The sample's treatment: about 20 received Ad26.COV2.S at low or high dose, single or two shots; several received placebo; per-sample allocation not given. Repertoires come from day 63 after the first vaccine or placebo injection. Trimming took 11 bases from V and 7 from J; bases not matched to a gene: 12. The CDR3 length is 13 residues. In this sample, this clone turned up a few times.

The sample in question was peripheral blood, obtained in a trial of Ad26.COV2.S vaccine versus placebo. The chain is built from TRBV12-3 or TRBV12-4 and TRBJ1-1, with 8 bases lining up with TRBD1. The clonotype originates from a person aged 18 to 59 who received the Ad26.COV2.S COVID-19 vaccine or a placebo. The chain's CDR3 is CAGGGIQGDEAFF. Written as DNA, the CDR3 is TGTGCCGGCGGAGGAATACAGGGGGATGAAGCTTTCTTT.